This T cell receptor (beta chain) was sequenced in a study of blood T cell repertoires in COVID-19. Looking at the study overall: COVID-19 samples collected from the United States, Italy and Spain covered acute and convalescent phases. T cells, B-cell-depleted T cells, or PBMCs provided the cDNA or gDNA that served as material.

The germline V gene has CDR1 GTSNPN and CDR2 SVGIG (reference sequence). This CDR3 is 14 amino acids long. V was shortened by 1 base and J by 6 bases, with 13 bases between the two germline ends. Source study methods: Estimated nucleated cell counts came from reference gene primer amplification. Assay: immunoSEQ multiplex PCR; the TCRdb copy retains only in-frame clones and omits some. V and J calls and clone size are as listed in that table; D and trimming were resolved from the DNA. This sample has over 200,000 clones, with 83% found just once. The sequencing input was peripheral blood. The receptor's source is a man aged 35 to 55 with active or convalescent COVID-19. This chain uses TRBV30 with TRBJ2-1; the D gene is possibly TRBD1 (6 bases). CDR3 nucleotides: TGTGCCTGGAGTGCGCCACAGGGACCCAATGAGCAGTTCTTC. It translates to CAWSAPQGPNEQFF.